Each of the 18 T cell receptor beta chains below was sequenced from the same sample in a study of T cell repertoires in cytomegalovirus infection. The antigens these receptors bind are not known. One entry per CDR3 protein results from TCRdb running MiXCR on the reads. Of some 920,000 distinct CDR3 sequences listed, under 40% are singletons. This specimen consisted of cultured CD8+ T cells from PBMCs, obtained from culture after CMV antigen stimulation. These receptors were collected from a human donor in good health (CMV status not recorded). Some clones in this sample may be carry-over from other donors' samples.

This chain's CDR3 is CATSDFSSTGFYNEQFF. CDR3 DNA sequence: TGTGCCACCAGTGATTTCTCCTCCACAGGATTCTACAATGAGCAGTTCTTC. The V gene is TRBV24-1, the J gene TRBJ2-1, with TRBD1 as a possible D gene (5 bases). The germline V gene has CDR1 KGHDR and CDR2 SFDVKD. This CDR3 has 17 amino acids. Trimming shortened V by 1 base and J by 3 bases, and 15 bases separated the two germline ends.

In this sample, this clonotype turned up a few times. This chain uses TRBV6-5 with TRBJ2-7; 7 nucleotides line up with TRBD1. The junction had 13 bases not matched to a gene; V was cut back by 5 bases and J by 0 bases. CDR1 MNHEY and CDR2 SVGAGI come from the germline V gene. This CDR3 spans 17 amino acids. The CDR3 DNA follows: TGTGCCAGCAGTGACCAGACAGGGATGCTCCTCTCCTACGAGCAGTACTTC. Translation gives CASSDQTGMLLSYEQYF.

The V gene is TRBV28, the J gene TRBJ2-7, with 7 bases identical to TRBD1. With V trimmed by 5 bases and J by 0 bases, 7 bases remained unmatched. CDR3 size: 15 residues. Germline CDR1 is MDHEN and CDR2 is SYDVKM. This CDR3 is CASSPTGNPSYEQYV. The CDR3 bases are TGTGCCAGCAGTCCGACAGGGAACCCCTCCTACGAGCAGTACGTC.

This clonotype was picked up a small number of times. This chain connects TRBV15 to TRBJ2-3; a possible D gene is TRBD2 (6 bases). The CDR3 loop spans 15 amino acids. The V end lost 1 base, the J end lost 6 bases, and 14 bases lay between the germline ends. The germline CDR1 and CDR2 sequences are LNHNV and YYDKDF (reference sequence). CDR3 loop: CATSRGRGVGDTQYF. CDR3 DNA sequence: TGTGCCACCAGCAGAGGGAGGGGCGTAGGGGATACGCAGTATTTT.

This clonotype was seen only a few times. V and J are TRBV11-2 and TRBJ2-7; maybe TRBD1 (5 bases). V was cut by 3 bases and J by 0 bases, with 12 bases left in between. The CDR3 has 15 amino acids. Germline V gives CDR1 SGHAT, CDR2 FQNNGV. The CDR3 nucleotides read TGTGCCAGCAGCTTTTGGGGCCAGGGCTCCTACGAGCAGTACGTC. Translation: CASSFWGQGSYEQYV.

This clonotype occurred once. The gene calls are TRBV20-1 and TRBJ1-5, with D possibly being TRBD1 (5 bases). CDR3 size: 13 residues. V was clipped by 0 bases and J by 7 bases, with 10 bases between them. The germline V gene has CDR1 DFQATT and CDR2 SNEGSKA (reference sequence). CDR3 bases: TGCAGTGCTAGAGATGGGGCAGGACAGCCCCAGCATTTT. Residues: CSARDGAGQPQHF.

The chain carries TRBV20-1 and TRBJ1-2; D perhaps matches TRBD1 (6 bases). Trimming removed 7 bases from V and 3 bases from J, with 15 bases in between. This CDR3 is 13 amino acids long. The germline V gene encodes CDR1 DFQATT and CDR2 SNEGSKA (reference sequence). The CDR3 bases are TGCAGTGTCCCCAGGGGAAGAGACTATGGCTACACCTTC. Encoded protein: CSVPRGRDYGYTF.

The gene calls are TRBV11-2 and TRBJ1-1; D remains unclear. CDR3 length equals 15 residues. Per germline, CDR1 SGHAT and CDR2 FQNNGV. V was trimmed by 7 bases and J by 1 base, leaving 16 bases between them. CDR3 sequence reads: CASTFYATENTEAFF. The CDR3 nucleotides read TGTGCCAGCACTTTTTATGCGACGGAGAACACTGAAGCTTTCTTT.

This chain uses TRBV9 with TRBJ2-7; TRBD1 aligns across 12 bases. Trimming took 4 bases from V and 1 from J; bases not matched to a gene: 3. The germline gives CDR1 SGDLS, CDR2 YYNGEE. CDR3 size: 15 residues. CDR3 sequence: CASSRGQGASYEQYV. DNA of the CDR3: TGTGCCAGCAGCCGGGGACAGGGGGCGTCCTACGAGCAGTACGTC.

This rearrangement joins TRBV19 to TRBJ1-1; D call uncertain. The CDR3 is 13 residues long. Germline V lookup: CDR1 LNHDA, CDR2 SQIVND (reference sequence). V was trimmed by 7 bases and J by 1 base, leaving 10 bases between them. The chain's CDR3 is CASIQWKNTEAFF. CDR3 bases: TGTGCCAGTATACAATGGAAGAACACTGAAGCTTTCTTT.

This clonotype was observed a handful of times. The chain combines TRBV27 with TRBJ1-5; 7 bases align to TRBD1. This CDR3 is 15 amino acids long. The ends lost 5 bases at V and 4 bases at J; junction bases unmatched: 8. The germline V gene encodes CDR1 MNHEY and CDR2 SMNVEV (reference sequence). The CDR3 DNA reads TGTGCCAGCAGTGCCGACAGGGAAGAGAATCAGCCCCAGCATTTT. Translated, it gives CASSADREENQPQHF.

In this sample, this clonotype turned up a few times. The gene calls are TRBV12-3 or TRBV12-4 and TRBJ2-5, with D maybe TRBD2 (5 bases). The CDR3 covers 14 residues. V was clipped by 4 bases and J by 5 bases, with 14 bases between them. Written as DNA, the CDR3 is TGTGCCAGCAGTTCGACGGGGTTCCACGAGACCCAGTACTTC. Its translation: CASSSTGFHETQYF.

There are many counts of this clonotype. This sequence joins TRBV6-5 and TRBJ1-5; D is possibly TRBD1 (5 bases). CDR3 length: 14 residues. Trimming took 2 bases from V and 2 from J, leaving 7 bases between them. Germline assignment: CDR1 MNHEY and CDR2 SVGAGI. The CDR3 sequence is CASSYTGGNQPQHF. CDR3 in DNA: TGTGCCAGCAGTTACACGGGGGGCAATCAGCCCCAGCATTTT.

The rearrangement joins TRBV29-1 to TRBJ2-1, with TRBD1 as a possible D gene (6 bases). V lost 3 bases, J lost 10 bases, and 16 bases lay in between. The germline gives CDR1 SQVTM, CDR2 ANQGSEA. CDR3 length equals 13 residues. The CDR3 coding sequence is TGCAGCGTTGATTGGACAGCCTCGGGGGAGCAGTTCTTC. This codes for CSVDWTASGEQFF.

This clonotype was counted a few times. The chain carries TRBV12-3 or TRBV12-4 and TRBJ2-5, with a weak D call TRBD2 (6 bases). V shed 3 bases and J shed 1 base, with 12 bases lying between them. The CDR3 totals 15 residues. Here the CDR3 reads CASSFGGRSQETQYF. DNA of the CDR3: TGTGCCAGCAGTTTCGGGGGACGGTCCCAAGAGACCCAGTACTTC.

This clonotype has just a few counts. The chain carries TRBV6-6 and TRBJ1-5; the D is unclear. Trimming stripped 4 bases from V and 4 bases from J, with 11 bases between. This CDR3 region has 14 residues. From germline, CDR1 is MNHNY and CDR2 SVGAGI (reference sequence). This chain's CDR3 is CASSWEPANQPQHF. CDR3 DNA sequence: TGTGCCAGCAGTTGGGAGCCGGCAAATCAGCCCCAGCATTTT.

This chain joins TRBV2 and TRBJ2-2, with D possibly TRBD1 on 6 matching bases. The CDR3 length is 15 residues. Germline V lookup: CDR1 SNHLY, CDR2 FYNNEI. Trimming left V 4 bases short and J 7 bases short, with 16 bases between. The CDR3 is CASSGQQGSDGELFF. In DNA, the CDR3 is TGTGCCAGCAGTGGACAACAGGGTTCGGACGGGGAGCTGTTTTTT.

This clonotype has just a few counts. The chain links TRBV7-6 to TRBJ1-1; D may be TRBD1 (6 bases). V gave up 0 bases and J gave up 5 bases, with 13 bases separating them. This CDR3 has 15 amino acids. Per the germline V gene, CDR1 is SGHVS and CDR2 is FNYEAQ. The CDR3 loop is CASSLAGGRETEAFF. CDR3 DNA sequence: TGTGCCAGCAGCTTAGCGGGGGGGCGCGAGACTGAAGCTTTCTTT.